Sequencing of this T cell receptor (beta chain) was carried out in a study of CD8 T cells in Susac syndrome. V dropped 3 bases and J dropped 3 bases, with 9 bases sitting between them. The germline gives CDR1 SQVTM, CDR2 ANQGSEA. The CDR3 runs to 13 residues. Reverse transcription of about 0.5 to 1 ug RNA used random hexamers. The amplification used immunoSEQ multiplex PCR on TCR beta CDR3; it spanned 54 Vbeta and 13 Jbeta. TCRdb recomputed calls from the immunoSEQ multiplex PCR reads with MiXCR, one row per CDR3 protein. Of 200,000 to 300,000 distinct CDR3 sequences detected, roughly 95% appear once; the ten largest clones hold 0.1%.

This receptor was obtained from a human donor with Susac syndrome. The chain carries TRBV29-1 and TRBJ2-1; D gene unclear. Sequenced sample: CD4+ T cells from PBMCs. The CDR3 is CSVEAEFYNEQFF. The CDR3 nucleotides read TGCAGCGTTGAGGCGGAGTTCTACAATGAGCAGTTCTTC.